This TCR beta chain was sequenced during a study of T-cell memory formation after mild COVID-19. Background on the study: Clustering of TCRs was largely donor specific. Overall study findings and caveats: Some SARS-CoV-2-responding clones were already detected in memory before infection.

There are 15 residues in the CDR3. Deletions cut 4 bases from V and 0 bases from J, with 12 bases between. The V gene's germline CDR1 is MNHNY and CDR2 SVGAGI (reference sequence). TCRdb fed the 5' RACE reads into MiXCR, producing one record per CDR3 protein. The profile shows roughly 80,000 distinct CDR3 sequences, roughly 13% of them singletons. As concerns this clonotype: What it binds is not known.

The chain links TRBV6-6 to TRBJ1-1; no definite D call. This TCR was recovered from an adult woman who had mild COVID-19 (a few samples of this study predate the infection). Cell type and time point are not known. Sequencing input: PBMCs or a T cell subset sorted from them (not recorded which). The CDR3 DNA is TGTGCCAGCAGTTCTCTTCTCGGAGTGAACACTGAAGCTTTCTTT. It is translated as CASSSLLGVNTEAFF.